These 21 T cell receptor beta chains originate from one sample sequenced in a study of neoadjuvant nivolumab and ipilimumab in lung cancer. Some clones are missing from TCRdb's copy, which holds only in-frame ones; the method was immunoSEQ multiplex PCR. Among approximately 23,000 clones listed, approximately 86% were seen once. Sequencing used peripheral blood, obtained before neoadjuvant nivolumab, alone or with ipilimumab. All receptors derive from an adult with non-small cell lung cancer.

The CDR3 nucleotides are TGTGCCAGCAGCTCAGGACTAGCGGGAGGACCAAACACCGGGGAGCTGTTTTTT. Translated, it gives CASSSGLAGGPNTGELFF. The J gene is TRBJ2-2, the V gene TRBV11-3; 14 bases map to TRBD2. Germline V gives CDR1 SGHNT, CDR2 YENEEA. V gave up 4 bases and J gave up 2 bases; unmatched junction bases: 6. The CDR3 is made up of 18 amino acids. The whole variable domain, remainder taken from reference TRBV11-3 and TRBJ2-2, is EAGVVQSPRYKIIEKKQPVAFWCNPISGHNTLYWYLQNLGQGPELLIRYENEEAVDDSQLPKDRFSAERLKGVDSTLKIQPAELGDSAVYLCASSSGLAGGPNTGELFFGEGSRLTVL.

This clone was detected only once. The gene calls are TRBV7-9 and TRBJ1-5, with TRBD1 matching 7 bases. The junction had 5 bases not matched to a gene; V was cut back by 3 bases and J by 3 bases. This CDR3 is built from 15 residues. CDR1 and CDR2 (germline): SEHNR, FQNEAQ (reference sequence). The CDR3 region has the DNA TGTGCCAGCAGCTTCGGCGGGACAGTCAATCAGCCCCAGCATTTT. This gives the protein CASSFGGTVNQPQHF.

V and J are TRBV10-3 and TRBJ1-2, with D perhaps TRBD1 (5 bases). The CDR3 extends over 12 amino acids. CDR1 is ENHRY and CDR2 is SYGVKD in the germline V gene. V was pared by 3 bases and J by 6 bases, with 8 bases between. CDR3: CAISDQGNGYTF. The CDR3, as DNA: TGTGCCATCAGTGACCAGGGCAATGGCTACACCTTC.

The J gene is TRBJ2-7, the V gene TRBV7-9; D gene ambiguous. V was trimmed by 2 bases and J by 8 bases, leaving 7 bases between them. Germline lookup yields CDR1 SEHNR and CDR2 FQNEAQ (reference sequence). This CDR3 is 11 amino acids long. CDR3 DNA sequence: TGTGCCAGCAGCTTATTGTCCAAGCAGTACTTC. It specifies CASSLLSKQYF.

J is TRBJ2-7 and V is TRBV6-5, with 7 nucleotides matching TRBD1. The CDR3 is 15 residues long. CDR1 and CDR2 from the germline V gene are MNHEY and SVGAGI. Trimming cost V 5 bases and J 6 bases; bases outside gene matches: 13. CDR3 nucleotides: TGTGCCAGCAGTCAACGATACAGGGGAACGGGCGAGCAGTACTTC. Amino acid sequence: CASSQRYRGTGEQYF.

The V and J genes are TRBV25-1 and TRBJ1-1; a weak D match, TRBD1 (5 bases). CDR1 and CDR2 from the germline V gene are MGHDK and SYGVNS. The CDR3 runs 15 residues. V lost 3 bases and J 1 base, leaving 12 bases between the germline ends. Here the CDR3 DNA reads TGTGCCAGCAGTGACACCGGGACGGGGAACACTGAAGCTTTCTTT. Protein sequence: CASSDTGTGNTEAFF.

This clone appeared a few times. V gene TRBV29-1 combines with J gene TRBJ1-1; D call uncertain. In germline, CDR1 is SQVTM, CDR2 ANQGSEA. CDR3 length equals 12 residues. Trimming removed 6 bases from V and 3 bases from J, with 11 bases in between. This CDR3 reads CSVRRRDTEAFF. The CDR3 DNA sequence: TGCAGCGTCCGGCGGCGGGACACTGAAGCTTTCTTT.

The chain is built from TRBV7-2 and TRBJ2-7; D tentatively fits TRBD1 or TRBD2 (5 bases each). CDR1 and CDR2 from the germline V gene are SGHTA and FQGNSA. The V and J ends lost 5 bases and 5 bases respectively, with 16 bases between them. The CDR3 runs to 14 residues. The DNA of the CDR3 is TGTGCCAGCAGCCGCCAGGGAGTGTCGGACGAGCAGTACTTC. It translates to CASSRQGVSDEQYF.

CDR3 bases: TGTGCCTGGACCCCGCCGGGGCAGGGAAGCTCTGGAAACACCATATATTTT. Translating gives CAWTPPGQGSSGNTIYF. V is TRBV30 and J is TRBJ1-3, with D possibly being TRBD1 (5 bases). Germline V gives CDR1 GTSNPN, CDR2 SVGIG (reference sequence). This CDR3 region has 17 residues. Trimming removed 4 bases from V and 0 bases from J, with 19 bases in between.

This rearrangement joins TRBV30 to TRBJ1-4; no clear D gene. The V gene's germline CDR1 is GTSNPN and CDR2 SVGIG (reference sequence). V shed 1 base and J shed 5 bases, with 5 bases lying between them. The CDR3 has 12 amino acids. This CDR3 is CAWSALNEKLFF. As DNA, the CDR3 is TGTGCCTGGAGTGCCCTGAATGAAAAACTGTTTTTT. The whole variable domain, remainder taken from reference TRBV30 and TRBJ1-4, is SQTIHQWPATLVQPVGSPLSLECTVEGTSNPNLYWYRQAAGRGLQLLFYSVGIGQISSEVPQNLSASRPQDRQFILSSKKLLLSDSGFYLCAWSALNEKLFFGSGTQLSVL.

This clone has a single count. CDR3 DNA sequence: TGTGCCAGCAGCCAAGATGCTAGCGGGAGCTCCTACGAGCAGTACTTC. It encodes CASSQDASGSSYEQYF. The rearrangement links TRBV5-5 to TRBJ2-7; 10 bases fit TRBD2. V shed 4 bases and J 0 bases; nucleotides not matched to a gene: 7. The germline gives CDR1 SGHKS, CDR2 YYEKEE (reference sequence). The CDR3 length is 16 residues.

The rearrangement uses TRBV19 and TRBJ2-7; D possibly corresponds to TRBD1 (7 bases). This CDR3 has 14 residues. Between the trimmed V and J ends, which lost 5 bases and 5 bases, there was a span of 16 bases. The germline CDR1 and CDR2 sequences are LNHDA and SQIVND (reference sequence). The CDR3 region is CASSYQAGGNEQYF. CDR3 sequence (DNA): TGTGCCAGTAGTTACCAGGCAGGGGGGAACGAGCAGTACTTC.

The rearrangement joins TRBV28 to TRBJ2-7; 12 nucleotides align to TRBD1. V was pared by 5 bases and J by 6 bases, with 8 bases of the junction left unmatched. Germline CDR1 MDHEN, CDR2 SYDVKM. The CDR3 covers 15 residues. The CDR3 region is CASSLPGTGGVEQYF. The CDR3 DNA sequence: TGTGCCAGCAGTCTGCCCGGGACAGGGGGCGTCGAGCAGTACTTC.

The rearrangement links TRBV6-5 to TRBJ1-1; TRBD1 agrees at 8 bases. CDR1 is MNHEY and CDR2 is SVGAGI in the germline V gene. Trimming at V came to 1 base and at J to 5 bases, leaving 3 bases not matched to a gene. CDR3 length: 14 amino acids. CDR3 sequence: CASSYYNRGTEAFF. The DNA for the CDR3 is TGTGCCAGCAGTTACTACAACAGGGGGACTGAAGCTTTCTTT.

The V call is TRBV11-2, the J call TRBJ1-4; D call uncertain. There are 16 residues in the CDR3. Germline lookup yields CDR1 SGHAT and CDR2 FQNNGV. V shed 0 bases and J shed 0 bases, with 8 bases lying between them. The CDR3 sequence: CASSLDQTTTNEKLFF. The CDR3 DNA sequence: TGTGCCAGCAGCTTAGATCAGACTACAACTAATGAAAAACTGTTTTTT.

The rearrangement joins TRBV4-1 to TRBJ1-4; no reliable D call. V lost 3 bases and J lost 7, with 12 bases in between. Per germline, CDR1 MGHRA and CDR2 YSYEKL. The CDR3 contains 14 residues. CDR3 sequence (DNA): TGCGCCAGCAGCCATACACGTTATCGTGAAAAACTGTTTTTT. Its translation: CASSHTRYREKLFF.

The table lists this clone with a count of one. The chain carries TRBV7-2 and TRBJ1-2; a weak D match, TRBD1 (5 bases). The V end lost 5 bases, the J end lost 0 bases, and 13 bases lay between the germline ends. This CDR3 is built from 15 residues. Germline V gene sequence: CDR1 SGHTA, CDR2 FQGNSA. For the CDR3, the DNA is TGTGCCAGCAGCATGGGGACGGCAACTAACTATGGCTACACCTTC. Its translation: CASSMGTATNYGYTF. The whole variable domain, filled in from reference TRBV7-2 and TRBJ1-2, reads GAGVSQSPSNKVTEKGKDVELRCDPISGHTALYWYRQSLGQGLEFLIYFQGNSAPDKSGLPSDRFSAERTGGSVSTLTIQRTQQEDSAVYLCASSMGTATNYGYTFGSGTRLTVV.

This chain uses TRBV19 with TRBJ2-7; D is unresolved. CDR3 length equals 11 residues. Germline lookup yields CDR1 LNHDA and CDR2 SQIVND (reference sequence). The V end lost 3 bases, the J end lost 4 bases, and 4 bases lay between the germline ends. CDR3 nucleotide sequence: TGTGCCAGTAGTATTGGGTACGAGCAGTACTTC. Translating it yields CASSIGYEQYF.

The rearrangement links TRBV4-1 to TRBJ1-1; possibly TRBD1 for D (6 bases). V lost 4 bases and J lost 2, with 14 bases in between. Germline loops: CDR1 MGHRA, CDR2 YSYEKL. The CDR3 contains 15 residues. The CDR3 reads CASSPLPRGNTEAFF. The DNA of the CDR3 is TGCGCCAGCAGCCCCCTTCCCAGGGGTAACACTGAAGCTTTCTTT.

CDR3 nucleotides: TGTGCCTGGAGAGAGGGCAGGGCCGGCTACACCTTC. This encodes CAWREGRAGYTF. The chain combines TRBV30 with TRBJ1-2, with D perhaps TRBD1 (5 bases). Trimming shortened V by 3 bases and J by 8 bases, and 13 bases separated the two germline ends. The CDR3 is 12 amino acids. Germline CDR1 is GTSNPN and CDR2 is SVGIG (reference sequence).

This clone was counted a single time. The V call is TRBV18, the J call TRBJ2-1; tentatively, D is TRBD1 or TRBD2 (6 bases each). Germline V gene sequence: CDR1 KGHSH, CDR2 LQKENI. The CDR3 totals 16 residues. Trimming took off 2 bases at V and 4 bases at J, with 15 bases between the two ends. The CDR3 sequence: CASSPAGRGVYNEQFF. CDR3 bases: TGTGCCAGCTCACCAGCAGGAAGGGGGGTATACAATGAGCAGTTCTTC.